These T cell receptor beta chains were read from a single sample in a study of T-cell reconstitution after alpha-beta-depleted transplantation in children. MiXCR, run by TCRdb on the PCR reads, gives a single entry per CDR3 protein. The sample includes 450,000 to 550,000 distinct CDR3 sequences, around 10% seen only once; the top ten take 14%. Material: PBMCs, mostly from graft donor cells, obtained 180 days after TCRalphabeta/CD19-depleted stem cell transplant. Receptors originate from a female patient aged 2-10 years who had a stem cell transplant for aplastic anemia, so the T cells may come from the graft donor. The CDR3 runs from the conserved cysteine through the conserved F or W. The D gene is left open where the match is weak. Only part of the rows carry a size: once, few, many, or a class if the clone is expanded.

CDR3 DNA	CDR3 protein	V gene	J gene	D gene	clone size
TGCGCCAGCAGCCAAGACATAATAGGACTAGGAACCTACAATGAGCAGTTCTTC	CASSQDIIGLGTYNEQFF	TRBV4-3	TRBJ2-1	TRBD2	-
TGTGCCAGCAGCTTAAAACAGGGGTCCGAGCAGTACTTC	CASSLKQGSEQYF	TRBV7-3	TRBJ2-7	TRBD1	few
TGTGCCAGCAGTCCCCTGGACGAGACCGGGGAGCTGTTTTTT	CASSPLDETGELFF	TRBV6-2/TRBV6-3	TRBJ2-2	-	-
TGTGCCAGCAGCAACTCGAGGCTAGCGGGAGGCCTGGGTGGTAACACCGGGGAGCTGTTTTTT	CASSNSRLAGGLGGNTGELFF	TRBV11-2	TRBJ2-2	TRBD2	-
TGTGCCATCATGAGGAGGACTTGGGCTGGCTACACCTTC	CAIMRRTWAGYTF	TRBV6-1	TRBJ1-2	-	few
TGCGCCAGCCGAAGCACAGCGGGAAGCACAGATACGCAGTATTTT	CASRSTAGSTDTQYF	TRBV5-1	TRBJ2-3	TRBD2	few
TGTGCCAGCAGCCTATTGACAGGGGGCACAGATACGCAGTATTTT	CASSLLTGGTDTQYF	TRBV7-3	TRBJ2-3	TRBD1	few
TGTGCCATCAGCGGGACAGGGGCGATATACAATGAGCAGTTCTTC	CAISGTGAIYNEQFF	TRBV10-3	TRBJ2-1	TRBD1	-
TGCAGCGTTGACGTACGGCTAGCGGGAGCGGATTACGAGCAGTACTTC	CSVDVRLAGADYEQYF	TRBV29-1	TRBJ2-7	TRBD2	-
TGTGCCAGCACCAACCTAGCGGGCTCCTACGAGCAGTACTTC	CASTNLAGSYEQYF	TRBV28	TRBJ2-7	TRBD2	-
TGTGCCAGCAGCCATTCCCCCGCCCATACAGAGTACTTC	CASSHSPAHTEYF	TRBV14	TRBJ2-4	-	-
TGTGCCAGCAGTTTAAAGGGACGGGTTCAACTTTACGAGCAGTACTTC	CASSLKGRVQLYEQYF	TRBV27	TRBJ2-7	-	-
TGCGGCGTTGATGTCAAATTGAACACTGAAGCTTTCTTT	CGVDVKLNTEAFF	TRBV29-1	TRBJ1-1	-	-
TGTGCCACCAGCAGAGGAGAGGATAAGGAGGCAGATACGCAGTATTTT	CATSRGEDKEADTQYF	TRBV15	TRBJ2-3	-	-
TGTGCCAGCAGTTCGTACTCCGGTACGCAGTATTTT	CASSSYSGTQYF	TRBV27	TRBJ2-3	-	few
TGTGCCAGCAGGAAGGCCTCCTACAATGAGCAGTTCTTC	CASRKASYNEQFF	TRBV28	TRBJ2-1	-	-
TGTGCCAGCAGTTACGGGGGGAAGAGCAATCAGCCCCAGCATTTT	CASSYGGKSNQPQHF	TRBV6-2/TRBV6-3	TRBJ1-5	-	many
TGTGCCAGCAGCCAAGGAGGGGCGATTAATGAAAAACTGTTTTTT	CASSQGGAINEKLFF	TRBV7-2	TRBJ1-4	-	few
TGTGCCAGCTCACCACCGGAGGGGCGGGAGACCCAGTACTTC	CASSPPEGRETQYF	TRBV18	TRBJ2-5	-	-
TGTGCCACCAGTGGCAGACTTACCACCGGGGAGCTGTTTTTT	CATSGRLTTGELFF	TRBV24-1	TRBJ2-2	-	few
TGCAGTGCTAGAGAAAAGGAGGCTATGAGGTACTATGGCTACACCTTC	CSAREKEAMRYYGYTF	TRBV20-1	TRBJ1-2	-	few
TGTGCCAGCAGTTTCGTCGTAGGCTCCTACAATGAGCAGTTCTTC	CASSFVVGSYNEQFF	TRBV12-3/TRBV12-4	TRBJ2-1	-	many
TGTGCCAGCACTCCCCTCCTACCGGGACAGGGGAATGAAAAACTGTTTTTT	CASTPLLPGQGNEKLFF	TRBV12-3/TRBV12-4	TRBJ1-4	TRBD1	few
TGTGCCAGCTCACCACTCAGGAGCTCCTACGAGCAGTACTTC	CASSPLRSSYEQYF	TRBV18	TRBJ2-7	-	-
TGTGCCAGCAGTTTTGGACGACCGGGACAGACACCAGAATCTCGGGCCAACACCGGGGAGCTGTTTTTT	CASSFGRPGQTPESRANTGELFF	TRBV12-3/TRBV12-4	TRBJ2-2	TRBD1	few